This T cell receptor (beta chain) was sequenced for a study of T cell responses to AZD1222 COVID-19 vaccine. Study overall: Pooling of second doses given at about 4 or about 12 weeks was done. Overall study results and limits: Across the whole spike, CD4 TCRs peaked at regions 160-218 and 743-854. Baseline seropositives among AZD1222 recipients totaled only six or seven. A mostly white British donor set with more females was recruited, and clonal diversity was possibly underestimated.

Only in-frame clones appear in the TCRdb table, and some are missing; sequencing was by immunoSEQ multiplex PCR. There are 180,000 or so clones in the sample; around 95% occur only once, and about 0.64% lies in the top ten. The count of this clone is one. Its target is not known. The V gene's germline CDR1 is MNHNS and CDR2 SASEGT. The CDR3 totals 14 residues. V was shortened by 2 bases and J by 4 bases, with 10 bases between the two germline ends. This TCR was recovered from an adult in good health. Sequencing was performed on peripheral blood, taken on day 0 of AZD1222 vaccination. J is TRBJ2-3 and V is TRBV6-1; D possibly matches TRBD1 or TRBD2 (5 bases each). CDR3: CASSEYGDPDTQYF. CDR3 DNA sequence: TGTGCCAGCAGTGAATATGGGGACCCAGATACGCAGTATTTT.